This T cell receptor beta chain stems from a study of graft-versus-host responses after intestinal transplantation. General study findings and limits: Ileal or blood samples showed some GvH clones first, and such clones were also found in recipient marrow. Declining HvG levels early post-transplant were linked to peak circulating GvH clone levels.

TCRdb's table, derived via immunoSEQ multiplex PCR, lists solely in-frame clones and lacks some. Of over 100,000 clones in the sample, 85% to 95% were seen once. A note on this clone: Its antigen is currently unknown.

The CDR3 contains 13 residues. V lost 4 bases, J lost 4 bases, and 11 bases lay in between. Germline assignment: CDR1 LNHDA and CDR2 SQIVND (reference sequence). The sequence came from a human donor who was the organ donor for an intestinal transplant. Source: unstimulated CD8+ T cells sorted from spleen or lymph node cells, taken before transplant. J is TRBJ2-7 and V is TRBV19; D not certain. In DNA form, the CDR3 reads TGTGCCAGTAGTAAAAAAAAGACATACGAGCAGTACTTC. It yields the protein CASSKKKTYEQYF.